The rows below give T cell receptor beta chains drawn from one sample of a study of OX40 agonist ivuxolimab in advanced cancers. The protocol was immunoSEQ multiplex PCR, while the TCRdb copy is restricted to in-frame clones and leaves out a portion. The sample carries approximately 23,000 clones, approximately 87% recorded once. The input for sequencing was CD4+ or CD8+ T cells sorted from blood, taken in a trial of the OX40 agonist ivuxolimab. The receptors originated from an adult with an advanced solid tumor such as melanoma, head and neck, liver or kidney cancer. Both conserved end residues are part of each CDR3. A D gene is named only where the DNA matches it firmly. Expanded clones get a size class; other rows say once, few or many, or leave the size out.

clone size: NA
J gene: TRBJ1-1
V gene: TRBV27
D gene: NA
CDR3 protein: CASSLSGFLPNAQAFF
CDR3 DNA: TGTGCCAGCAGTTTATCGGGATTCTTACCTAACGCCCAAGCTTTCTTT

clone size: NA
J gene: TRBJ2-1
V gene: TRBV5-6
D gene: NA
CDR3 protein: CASSRDRGPRGYNEQFF
CDR3 DNA: TGTGCCAGCAGTCGAGACCGGGGCCCGCGAGGGTACAATGAGCAGTTCTTC

clone size: NA
J gene: TRBJ2-7
V gene: TRBV19
D gene: NA
CDR3 protein: CASSNSGSSYEQYF
CDR3 DNA: TGTGCCAGTAGTAACTCAGGGTCCTCCTACGAGCAGTACTTC

clone size: NA
J gene: TRBJ1-2
V gene: TRBV20-1
D gene: NA
CDR3 protein: CSAYGRDGYTF
CDR3 DNA: TGCAGTGCCTACGGGCGGGATGGCTACACCTTC

clone size: NA
J gene: TRBJ2-7
V gene: TRBV21-1
D gene: NA
CDR3 protein: CASSGDSGRWEQYF
CDR3 DNA: TGTGCCAGCAGCGGGGACAGTGGTAGGTGGGAGCAGTACTTC

clone size: NA
J gene: TRBJ2-1
V gene: TRBV2
D gene: NA
CDR3 protein: CASSGNYNEQFF
CDR3 DNA: TGTGCCAGCAGTGGGAACTACAATGAGCAGTTCTTC

clone size: NA
J gene: TRBJ2-1
V gene: TRBV27
D gene: NA
CDR3 protein: CASSPEAPVGGNEQFF
CDR3 DNA: TGTGCCAGCAGTCCAGAAGCCCCCGTAGGAGGCAATGAGCAGTTCTTC

clone size: NA
J gene: TRBJ2-7
V gene: TRBV5-6
D gene: TRBD2
CDR3 protein: CASSAGTTPYEQYF
CDR3 DNA: TGTGCCAGCAGTGCCGGGACTACTCCCTACGAGCAGTACTTC

clone size: NA
J gene: TRBJ1-2
V gene: TRBV27
D gene: NA
CDR3 protein: CASSLGHGGQLYYGYTF
CDR3 DNA: TGTGCCAGCAGTTTAGGGCACGGAGGTCAACTTTATTATGGCTACACCTTC

clone size: NA
J gene: TRBJ2-7
V gene: TRBV4-1
D gene: NA
CDR3 protein: CASSQEGGYEQYF
CDR3 DNA: TGCGCCAGCAGCCAAGAGGGGGGTTACGAGCAGTACTTC

clone size: NA
J gene: TRBJ1-2
V gene: TRBV7-2
D gene: NA
CDR3 protein: CASSLDSYYGYTF
CDR3 DNA: TGTGCCAGCAGCTTAGACTCCTACTATGGCTACACCTTC

clone size: once
J gene: TRBJ2-1
V gene: TRBV29-1
D gene: TRBD2
CDR3 protein: CSVEQVGSGMTNEQFF
CDR3 DNA: TGCAGCGTTGAACAGGTCGGTAGCGGGATGACGAATGAGCAGTTCTTC

clone size: medium-sized
J gene: TRBJ2-3
V gene: TRBV9
D gene: NA
CDR3 protein: CASSTWTASTDTQYF
CDR3 DNA: TGTGCCAGCAGCACCTGGACAGCTAGCACAGATACGCAGTATTTT

clone size: NA
J gene: TRBJ1-1
V gene: TRBV7-6
D gene: NA
CDR3 protein: CASSLGVGTEAFF
CDR3 DNA: TGTGCCAGCAGCTTGGGGGTGGGTACTGAAGCTTTCTTT

clone size: NA
J gene: TRBJ2-7
V gene: TRBV6-5
D gene: NA
CDR3 protein: CASSYALERGLYEQYF
CDR3 DNA: TGTGCCAGCAGTTACGCACTTGAAAGGGGCCTTTACGAGCAGTACTTC

clone size: few
J gene: TRBJ2-7
V gene: TRBV27
D gene: TRBD2
CDR3 protein: CASRGAGGVYEQYF
CDR3 DNA: TGTGCCAGCAGGGGAGCGGGAGGAGTGTACGAGCAGTACTTC

clone size: NA
J gene: TRBJ2-5
V gene: TRBV5-1
D gene: NA
CDR3 protein: CASSLAGYRAETQYF
CDR3 DNA: TGCGCCAGCAGCTTGGCGGGATACCGGGCGGAGACCCAGTACTTC

clone size: NA
J gene: TRBJ2-1
V gene: TRBV27
D gene: NA
CDR3 protein: CASGFNTYNEQFF
CDR3 DNA: TGTGCCAGCGGGTTCAACACCTACAATGAGCAGTTCTTC

clone size: NA
J gene: TRBJ2-7
V gene: TRBV13
D gene: TRBD1
CDR3 protein: CASSPGQLFYEQYF
CDR3 DNA: TGTGCCAGCAGCCCGGGACAGCTCTTCTACGAGCAGTACTTC

clone size: once
J gene: TRBJ1-2
V gene: TRBV9
D gene: NA
CDR3 protein: CASSPGSNYGYTF
CDR3 DNA: TGTGCCAGCAGCCCAGGGTCTAACTATGGCTACACCTTC

clone size: NA
J gene: TRBJ2-1
V gene: TRBV28
D gene: NA
CDR3 protein: CASSFSGWEYNEQFF
CDR3 DNA: TGTGCCAGCAGTTTTTCGGGGTGGGAGTACAATGAGCAGTTCTTC

clone size: NA
J gene: TRBJ2-7
V gene: TRBV28
D gene: TRBD2
CDR3 protein: CASSLLADYEQYF
CDR3 DNA: TGTGCCAGCAGTTTACTAGCGGACTACGAGCAGTACTTC

clone size: NA
J gene: TRBJ2-2
V gene: TRBV6-6
D gene: NA
CDR3 protein: CASSYFRDPTGELFF
CDR3 DNA: TGTGCCAGCAGTTACTTCCGGGACCCCACCGGGGAGCTGTTTTTT

clone size: NA
J gene: TRBJ1-1
V gene: TRBV9
D gene: NA
CDR3 protein: CASSVGIHTEAFF
CDR3 DNA: TGTGCCAGCAGCGTAGGGATTCACACTGAAGCTTTCTTT